This TCR beta chain was captured by sequencing in a study of cytomegalovirus exposure and HLA in healthy donors. PCR primers comprised 60 Vbeta and 13 Jbeta primers. Only in-frame clones appear in the TCRdb table, and some are missing; sequencing was by immunoSEQ multiplex PCR. The table includes some 140,000 clones, around 83% detected once. The CDR3 has 15 amino acids. Germline-derived CDR1 and CDR2 are SGHNT and YYREEE (reference sequence). V lost 1 base and J lost 6; bases outside the gene matches: 5. The sample taken for sequencing was PBMCs. J is TRBJ2-3 and V is TRBV5-4; 10 nucleotides match TRBD2. The clonotype was recovered from a male donor in good health and CMV-seropositive. This chain's CDR3 is CASSLRLAGEDTQYF. CDR3 sequence (DNA): TGTGCCAGCAGCTTGAGGCTAGCGGGAGAGGATACGCAGTATTTT.